The rows below give T cell receptor beta chains drawn from one sample of a study of blood T cells in healthy people across ages. TCRdb analysed the 5' RACE reads with MiXCR anew, one entry per CDR3 protein. The profile shows some 930,000 distinct CDR3 sequences, about 27% of them singletons. Another study also made use of these data, one on T cells of mothers and their children.

The specimen was blood. The receptors stem from a woman aged 40 to 55 in good health. The CDR3 runs from the conserved cysteine through the conserved F or W. The D gene is left open where the match is weak. For some rows the clone size is stated as once, few or many, or as a class when expanded; others skip it.

abundance	v_gene	j_gene	d_gene	CDR3nt	CDR3aa
.	TRBV5-1	TRBJ2-1	.	TGCGCCAGCAGCCCTATCGGATACCGAAGCTCCTACAATGAGCAGTTCTTC	CASSPIGYRSSYNEQFF
many	TRBV12-3/TRBV12-4	TRBJ1-2	TRBD1	TGTGCCAGCAGCTTCACAGGGGGCATCTATGGCTACACCTTC	CASSFTGGIYGYTF
many	TRBV30	TRBJ2-1	TRBD2	TGTGCCTGGAACGCTGGAATTAGCGGGGGGGATAGCTCCTACAATGAGCAGTTCTTC	CAWNAGISGGDSSYNEQFF
.	TRBV5-1	TRBJ1-4	.	TGCGCCAGCAGCTTGGAAGCTAGCAGGGATCCTCCCGGCACGCAGTTTTTT	CASSLEASRDPPGTQFF
.	TRBV4-1	TRBJ1-1	.	TGCGCCAGCAGCCAAGAGCGGGGGGTGACCCCGACCACTGAAGCTTTCTTT	CASSQERGVTPTTEAFF
few	TRBV20-1	TRBJ1-5	.	TGCAGTGCTAGAGATAGGCGGGGGAACAATCAGCCCCAGCATTTT	CSARDRRGNNQPQHF
.	TRBV5-5	TRBJ1-2	.	TGTGCCAGCAGCTCCTGGGGGAGGAACTATGGCTACACCTTC	CASSSWGRNYGYTF
few	TRBV7-2	TRBJ2-7	TRBD2	TGTGCCAGCAGCTTTGGACTAGCGGGGGGTAGCTCCTACGAGCAGTACTTC	CASSFGLAGGSSYEQYF
many	TRBV12-3/TRBV12-4	TRBJ2-1	TRBD2	TGTGCCAGCAAGTTCCCCGGGGGGGTAGGTGAGCAGTTCTTC	CASKFPGGVGEQFF
.	TRBV2	TRBJ1-5	.	TGTGCCAGCAGTGCGAGGGTTAGCAATCAGCCCCAGCATTTT	CASSARVSNQPQHF
once	TRBV28	TRBJ2-3	.	TGTGCCAGCACCTCTCGAGGAGGGTCACCCGCAGATACGCAGTATTTT	CASTSRGGSPADTQYF
few	TRBV5-5	TRBJ2-7	.	TGTGCCAGCAGCTTGGGGCGCGCTAGCGAGGAGCAGTACTTC	CASSLGRASEEQYF
.	TRBV28	TRBJ2-7	.	TGTGCCAGCAGTGGAACGATCTACGAGCAGTACTTC	CASSGTIYEQYF
.	TRBV7-6	TRBJ1-5	.	TGTGCCAGCAGCTTAGAGGCGGGGGCGAATAGCAATCAGCCCCAGCATTTT	CASSLEAGANSNQPQHF
.	TRBV2	TRBJ2-3	TRBD2	TGTGCCAGCCCGCGGTGGTTGGCGGGGGAAGTGGGCTACACAGATACGCAGTATTTT	CASPRWLAGEVGYTDTQYF
.	TRBV7-3	TRBJ1-1	.	TGTGCCAGCAGCTCAACCTATGGCACTGAAGCTTTCTTT	CASSSTYGTEAFF
few	TRBV3-1	TRBJ1-2	TRBD1	TGTGCCAGCAGCCAAAGGACAGGCGGCTACACCTTC	CASSQRTGGYTF
.	TRBV5-1	TRBJ1-1	.	TGCGCCAGCAGCTTGGGTAGCCCCGGAACTGAAGCTTTCTTT	CASSLGSPGTEAFF
.	TRBV29-1	TRBJ2-7	TRBD1	TGCAGCGTTGTAGGGGGCAGCTTCTACGAGCAGTACTTC	CSVVGGSFYEQYF
.	TRBV6-6	TRBJ2-7	.	TGTGCCAGCAGCCCCTCGTCTGTCGAGCAGTACTTC	CASSPSSVEQYF
.	TRBV29-1	TRBJ2-7	TRBD1	TGCAGCGTTGAAGGAGGGACAGGGGCATACAATGAGCAGTACTTC	CSVEGGTGAYNEQYF
.	TRBV13	TRBJ1-2	.	TGTGCCAGCAGCTTCTTCTTTCAGGGCAGGGAGAACTATGGCTACACCTTC	CASSFFFQGRENYGYTF
.	TRBV27	TRBJ2-5	.	TGTGCCAGCAGTAAGGAGGGGTATTACCAAGAGACCCAGTACTTC	CASSKEGYYQETQYF
.	TRBV5-1	TRBJ2-3	.	TGCGCCAGCAGCTCAAACATGGAACCGACAGATACGCAGTATTTT	CASSSNMEPTDTQYF
few	TRBV20-1	TRBJ1-2	.	TGCAGTCCTCTGGAAGGGGCGCGTGGCTACACCTTC	CSPLEGARGYTF
few	TRBV2	TRBJ2-1	.	TGTGCCAGCAGACTCATCAATGAGCAGTTCTTC	CASRLINEQFF
few	TRBV29-1	TRBJ1-1	.	TGCAGCGTTGACCCCGGGGGCGGTACTGAAGCTTTCTTT	CSVDPGGGTEAFF
few	TRBV12-3/TRBV12-4	TRBJ1-4	.	TGTGCCAGCAGTTCCCGTGCCTGGGCAGCTCTTAATGAAAAACTGTTTTTT	CASSSRAWAALNEKLFF
few	TRBV5-1	TRBJ2-3	TRBD2	TGCGCCAGCAGCTTGGAGGCTAGCGGGGGGGCCGCAGATACGCAGTATTTT	CASSLEASGGAADTQYF
.	TRBV20-1	TRBJ2-2	TRBD1	TGCAGTGCTAGAAACAGGGGGCTGGCCGGGGAGCTGTTTTTT	CSARNRGLAGELFF
.	TRBV4-3	TRBJ2-1	.	TGCGCCAGCAGTCGTATGCTCAGCTCCTACAATGAGCAGTTCTTC	CASSRMLSSYNEQFF
.	TRBV4-2	TRBJ2-1	.	TGTGCCAGCAGCCAAGATTTGCGGCCAGGTCGGAATGAGCAGTTCTTC	CASSQDLRPGRNEQFF
few	TRBV9	TRBJ2-2	.	TGTGCCAGCAGCGCCCACACCGGGGAGCTGTTTTTT	CASSAHTGELFF
.	TRBV9	TRBJ2-2	.	TGTGCCAGCAGCGTAGAGGAGGTTGTCGGCACCGGGGAGCTGTTTTTT	CASSVEEVVGTGELFF
.	TRBV19	TRBJ1-5	TRBD1	TGTGCCAGTAGTGGGGGACAGGGGACCGGCAATCAGCCCCAGCATTTT	CASSGGQGTGNQPQHF
many	TRBV20-1	TRBJ2-5	TRBD2	TGCAGTGCTAGAGATGTGGGCGGGAGGTGGCAAGAGACCCAGTACTTC	CSARDVGGRWQETQYF
.	TRBV12-3/TRBV12-4	TRBJ1-5	.	TGTGCCAGCAGCCCTACCACAAGGCCCCAGCATTTT	CASSPTTRPQHF
many	TRBV28	TRBJ2-7	.	TGTGCCGCCAGCAGCCTCTACGAGCAGTACTTC	CAASSLYEQYF
.	TRBV7-3	TRBJ2-7	.	TGTGCCAGCAGCTTAACCGGGGGACCCTACGAGCGGTACTTC	CASSLTGGPYERYF
few	TRBV15	TRBJ2-7	TRBD2	TGTGCCACCAGCAGTTCCGGGGGGGCCAGGGAGACCCGGTACTTC	CATSSSGGARETRYF
.	TRBV27	TRBJ2-1	TRBD2	TGTGCCAGCAGTCGAGGGACTAGCGCCCCCTACAATGAGCAGTTCTTC	CASSRGTSAPYNEQFF